These 27 T cell receptor beta chains were all obtained from the same sample, sequenced in a study of cytomegalovirus exposure and HLA in healthy donors. 60 Vbeta and 13 Jbeta primers were used in PCR. This table comes from immunoSEQ multiplex PCR, and its TCRdb copy is limited to in-frame clones, with some not included. The repertoire holds about 160,000 clones, roughly 84% seen once, with 0.38% in the top ten. Sequencing input: PBMCs. The source of these receptors is a boy under 10 years old in good health and CMV-seronegative.

The V gene is TRBV18, the J gene TRBJ2-6; D not certain. V was clipped by 2 bases and J by 1 base, with 9 bases between them. Germline values: CDR1 KGHSH, CDR2 LQKENI. The CDR3 spans 16 residues. The CDR3 spells CASSPTTESGANVLTF. The CDR3 bases are TGTGCCAGCTCACCAACCACCGAGTCTGGGGCCAACGTCCTGACTTTC.

This clone was recorded a few times. The rearrangement links TRBV6-6 to TRBJ1-2; D ambiguous. Germline V gene lookup returns CDR1 MNHNY and CDR2 SVGAGI (reference sequence). V lost 2 bases and J 5 bases, leaving 9 bases between the germline ends. This CDR3 spans 13 amino acids. DNA for the CDR3: TGTGCCAGCAGTTACGAACGGGTTTATGGCTACACCTTC. This translates into CASSYERVYGYTF.

V and J are TRBV5-1 and TRBJ2-7; D gene ambiguous. Trimming shortened V by 4 bases and J by 0 bases, and 8 bases separated the two germline ends. The CDR3 runs to 13 residues. Germline V CDR1 and CDR2: SGHRS, YFSETQ. This chain's CDR3 is CASSHFSSYEQYF. CDR3 coding DNA: TGCGCCAGCAGCCATTTTAGCTCCTACGAGCAGTACTTC.

The chain joins TRBV5-1 to TRBJ2-2, with 8 bases aligning to TRBD1. CDR1 and CDR2 from the germline V gene are SGHRS and YFSETQ. This CDR3 spans 14 amino acids. V trimming: 5 bases; J trimming: 7 bases; junction bases outside the gene matches: 7. In DNA form, the CDR3 reads TGCGCCAGCAGACCGACAGGGGATGGCGGGGAGCTGTTTTTT. Translating gives CASRPTGDGGELFF.

The chain employs TRBV29-1 and TRBJ2-5; 7 positions match TRBD2. CDR1 and CDR2 from the germline V gene are SQVTM and ANQGSEA. The CDR3 extends over 13 amino acids. Trimming took 4 bases from V and 2 from J; bases not matched to a gene: 4. The CDR3 DNA reads TGCAGCGTTGCGGGAGGTTCGCAAGAGACCCAGTACTTC. Translating gives CSVAGGSQETQYF.

The chain combines TRBV28 with TRBJ2-2, with 9 bases that match TRBD2. This CDR3 spans 17 amino acids. Looked up from germline, CDR1 is MDHEN and CDR2 is SYDVKM. V gave up 0 bases and J gave up 3 bases; unmatched junction bases: 5. This CDR3 is CASSLWSSGDYTGELFF. The CDR3 DNA follows: TGTGCCAGCAGTTTATGGTCTAGCGGGGACTACACCGGGGAGCTGTTTTTT.

The chain recombines TRBV29-1 with TRBJ2-1; D gene uncertain. V was cut by 2 bases and J by 1 base, with 6 bases left in between. The CDR3 totals 13 residues. Germline CDR1 reads SQVTM; CDR2 reads ANQGSEA. The CDR3 sequence: CSVEMYSYNEQFF. DNA of the CDR3: TGCAGCGTTGAAATGTATTCCTACAATGAGCAGTTCTTC.

The chain joins TRBV14 to TRBJ2-1, with D tentatively TRBD2 (5 bases). The germline CDR1 and CDR2 sequences are SGHDN and FVKESK. Trimming took 0 bases from V and 14 from J, leaving 11 bases between them. The CDR3 spans 12 residues. CDR3 in amino acids: CASSQEPWREFF. CDR3 in DNA: TGTGCCAGCAGCCAAGAGCCATGGCGGGAGTTCTTC. The whole variable domain, remainder taken from reference TRBV14 and TRBJ2-1, is EAGVTQFPSHSVIEKGQTVTLRCDPISGHDNLYWYRRVMGKEIKFLLHFVKESKQDESGMPNNRFLAERTGGTYSTLKVQPAELEDSGVYFCASSQEPWREFFGPGTRLTVL.

This clone appeared a few times. The rearrangement links TRBV5-1 to TRBJ1-1; unclear D gene. Trimming took 4 bases from V and 4 from J, leaving 17 bases between them. The germline V gene encodes CDR1 SGHRS and CDR2 YFSETQ. The CDR3 contains 15 residues. The CDR3 here is CASSGVKPNTTEAFF. In DNA, the CDR3 is TGCGCCAGCAGCGGAGTGAAGCCAAACACCACTGAAGCTTTCTTT.

This clone appeared a few times. The rearrangement links TRBV19 to TRBJ1-1; 9 bases agree with TRBD1. Germline-derived CDR1 and CDR2 are LNHDA and SQIVND (reference sequence). The CDR3 is made up of 15 amino acids. After removal of 7 bases from V and 0 bases from J, the junction contained 6 bases not matched to a gene. The CDR3: CASNPTGGMNTEAFF. Written as DNA, the CDR3 is TGTGCCAGTAACCCGACAGGGGGGATGAACACTGAAGCTTTCTTT.

V gene TRBV10-2 combines with J gene TRBJ2-3, with 10 bases lining up with TRBD2. This CDR3 region has 17 residues. Trimming cost V 2 bases and J 5 bases; bases outside gene matches: 10. Germline CDR1 and CDR2: WSHSY and SAAADI. CDR3: CASSEPWASGSGDTQYF. CDR3 bases: TGCGCCAGCAGTGAGCCCTGGGCTAGCGGGAGCGGAGATACGCAGTATTTT.

The CDR3 nucleotides read TGCGCCAGCAGCCCGGGACAGGGAAGGGAGACCCAGTACTTC. Translation gives CASSPGQGRETQYF. The chain couples TRBV4-1 to TRBJ2-5; 9 bases are shared with TRBD1. Germline V gene sequence: CDR1 MGHRA, CDR2 YSYEKL. V shed 4 bases and J 5 bases; nucleotides not matched to a gene: 5. The CDR3 is made up of 14 amino acids.

This sequence joins TRBV4-1 and TRBJ1-4, with D unresolved. The CDR3 contains 16 residues. Looked up from germline, CDR1 is MGHRA and CDR2 is YSYEKL. V lost 0 bases, J lost 5 bases, and 13 bases lay in between. The CDR3 region is CASSQDYPGHNEKLFF. CDR3 nucleotide sequence: TGCGCCAGCAGCCAAGATTACCCGGGTCACAATGAAAAACTGTTTTTT.

This chain connects TRBV27 to TRBJ2-3; 9 bases agree with TRBD2. Unmatched junction bases numbered 7, after V lost 2 bases and J lost 7 bases. Germline V gene lookup returns CDR1 MNHEY and CDR2 SMNVEV (reference sequence). The CDR3 is 15 residues long. CDR3 sequence (DNA): TGTGCCAGCAGTTTACGAGCGGGAGGTGTTAATACGCAGTATTTT. It translates to CASSLRAGGVNTQYF.

The chain links TRBV19 to TRBJ2-7; 9 positions match TRBD2. The CDR3 length is 15 residues. Germline V gene sequence: CDR1 LNHDA, CDR2 SQIVND (reference sequence). J lost 2 bases, V lost 4 bases, and 6 bases had no gene match. The CDR3 bases are TGTGCCAGTAGTACTATAGCGGGAGAAACCTACGAGCAGTACTTC. As protein: CASSTIAGETYEQYF.

The rearrangement uses TRBV5-1 and TRBJ1-6; 8 nucleotides line up with TRBD1. The V gene's germline CDR1 is SGHRS and CDR2 YFSETQ. This CDR3 is 14 amino acids long. The V segment lost 3 bases and the J segment 6 bases; nucleotides outside the gene matches: 2. The CDR3: CASSWTGLNSPLHF. Here the CDR3 DNA reads TGCGCCAGCAGCTGGACAGGGCTTAATTCACCCCTCCACTTT.

The chain is built from TRBV28 and TRBJ2-1, with 14 nucleotides matching TRBD2. Germline V gives CDR1 MDHEN, CDR2 SYDVKM. The CDR3 totals 17 residues. With 4 bases clipped from V and 9 bases from J, the junction kept 11 bases outside the gene matches. CDR3 sequence (DNA): TGTGCCAGCAGTTCGGAAGGGACTAGCGGGAGTACGGGTGAGCAGTTCTTC. Translated, it gives CASSSEGTSGSTGEQFF.

The chain combines TRBV19 with TRBJ2-3; 12 nucleotides match TRBD2. Looked up from germline, CDR1 is LNHDA and CDR2 is SQIVND (reference sequence). This CDR3 contains 18 residues. With V trimmed by 5 bases and J by 0 bases, 9 bases remained unmatched. The CDR3 reads CASSPRLAGAPSTDTQYF. The CDR3 nucleotides read TGTGCCAGTAGTCCTCGACTAGCGGGAGCCCCTAGCACAGATACGCAGTATTTT.

This chain joins TRBV28 and TRBJ2-4; 14 nucleotides match TRBD2. The V gene end was trimmed by 5 bases and the J gene end by 8 bases; junction bases not matched to a gene: 14. CDR1 is MDHEN and CDR2 is SYDVKM in the germline V gene. The length of the CDR3 is 18 residues. The CDR3 DNA reads as TGTGCCAGCAGTGAAACCGGGACTAGCGGGAGATTAGGTGACATTCAGTACTTC. It yields the protein CASSETGTSGRLGDIQYF.

The chain carries TRBV30 and TRBJ1-2; possible D gene TRBD1, 6 bases. V lost 3 bases to trimming and J lost 6 bases, with 20 bases between them. There are 15 residues in the CDR3. Germline loops: CDR1 GTSNPN, CDR2 SVGIG (reference sequence). The CDR3, as DNA: TGTGCCTGGAGCGCCACTATTTTACAGGGTAATGGCTACACCTTC. It yields the protein CAWSATILQGNGYTF. Full variable domain (rest looked up from reference TRBV30 and TRBJ1-2): SQTIHQWPATLVQPVGSPLSLECTVEGTSNPNLYWYRQAAGRGLQLLFYSVGIGQISSEVPQNLSASRPQDRQFILSSKKLLLSDSGFYLCAWSATILQGNGYTFGSGTRLTVV.

This CDR3 is CASSYSGTGVDQPQHF. Written as DNA, the CDR3 is TGTGCCAGCAGTTACTCCGGGACAGGGGTCGATCAGCCCCAGCATTTT. This sequence joins TRBV28 and TRBJ1-5, with 10 bases fitting TRBD1. Trimming cost V 4 bases and J 5 bases; bases outside gene matches: 8. Germline CDR1 and CDR2: MDHEN and SYDVKM. CDR3 length equals 16 residues.

The chain combines TRBV7-2 with TRBJ1-2; D not certain. Trimming pared 1 base from V and 2 bases from J, leaving 11 bases between. Germline V gene sequence: CDR1 SGHTA, CDR2 FQGNSA. The CDR3 is 15 amino acids. The CDR3 here is CASSLVSAGNYGYTF. The CDR3, as DNA: TGTGCCAGCAGCTTAGTTAGTGCGGGGAACTATGGCTACACCTTC.

The chain recombines TRBV18 with TRBJ1-1; unclear D gene. CDR3 length: 13 amino acids. V was trimmed by 3 bases and J by 0 bases, leaving 5 bases between them. Germline V gene data show CDR1 as KGHSH and CDR2 as LQKENI. CDR3 sequence reads: CASSPRVNTEAFF. The DNA for the CDR3 is TGTGCCAGCTCACCCCGGGTGAACACTGAAGCTTTCTTT.

V is TRBV4-1 and J is TRBJ2-7, with D maybe TRBD2 (6 bases). The V end lost 2 bases, the J end lost 3 bases, and 11 bases lay between the germline ends. Germline V gene lookup returns CDR1 MGHRA and CDR2 YSYEKL. This CDR3 is built from 14 residues. Here the CDR3 DNA reads TGCGCCAGCAGCCAACGGCGGGGTGGCTACGAGCAGTACTTC. Protein product: CASSQRRGGYEQYF.

The chain couples TRBV5-1 to TRBJ2-1; TRBD1 might be the D (6 bases). Germline CDR1 SGHRS, CDR2 YFSETQ. The CDR3 loop spans 16 amino acids. Trimming took 3 bases from V and 5 from J, leaving 18 bases between them. The CDR3 nucleotides read TGCGCCAGCAGCTCTCTCGAGGGGGTTCGGGACAATGAGCAGTTCTTC. Its translation is CASSSLEGVRDNEQFF.

This clone was detected once. CDR3 nucleotides: TGCGCCAGCAGCTTGGACATTCGGTGGGGACAGGGAGTTTTCGGAGATACGCAGTATTTT. The encoded protein is CASSLDIRWGQGVFGDTQYF. The chain couples TRBV5-1 to TRBJ2-3; the match to TRBD1 covers 9 bases. J lost 5 bases, V lost 0 bases, and 19 bases had no gene match. The CDR3 runs 20 residues. Looked up from germline, CDR1 is SGHRS and CDR2 is YFSETQ.

The J gene is TRBJ2-5, the V gene TRBV21-1; the DNA was not compared with TRBD2, the D call given in the table. TRBV21-1 is flagged as a pseudogene. The CDR3 contains 21 residues. CDR3 residues: CASTRDRGKVWTSGDQETQYF. CDR3 coding DNA: TGTGCCAGCACCCGGGACAGGGGTAAGGTGTGGACTAGCGGGGATCAAGAGACCCAGTACTTC.